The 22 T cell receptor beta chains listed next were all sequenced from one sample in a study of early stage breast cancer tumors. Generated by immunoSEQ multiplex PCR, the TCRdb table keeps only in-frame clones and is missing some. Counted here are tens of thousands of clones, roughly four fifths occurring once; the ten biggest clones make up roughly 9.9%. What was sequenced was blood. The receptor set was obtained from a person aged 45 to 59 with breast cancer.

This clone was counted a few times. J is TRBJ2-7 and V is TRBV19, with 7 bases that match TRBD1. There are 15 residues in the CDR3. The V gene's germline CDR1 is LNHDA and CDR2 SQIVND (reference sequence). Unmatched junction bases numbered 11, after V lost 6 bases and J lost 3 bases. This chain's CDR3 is CASRSSGGQYYEQYF. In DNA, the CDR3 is TGTGCCAGTAGATCCAGTGGGGGACAGTACTACGAGCAGTACTTC.

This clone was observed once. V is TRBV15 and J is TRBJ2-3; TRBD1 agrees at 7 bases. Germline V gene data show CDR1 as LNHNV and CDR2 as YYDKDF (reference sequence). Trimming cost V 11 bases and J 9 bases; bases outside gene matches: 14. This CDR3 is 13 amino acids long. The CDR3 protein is CASRDSGLGTQYF. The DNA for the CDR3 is TGTGCCTCCCGGGACAGCGGTCTTGGGACGCAGTATTTT.

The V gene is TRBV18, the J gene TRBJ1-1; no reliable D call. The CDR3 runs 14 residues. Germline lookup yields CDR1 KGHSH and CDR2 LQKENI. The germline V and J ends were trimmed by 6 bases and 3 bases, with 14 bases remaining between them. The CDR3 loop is CASSESRTYTEAFF. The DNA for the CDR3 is TGTGCCAGCTCCGAGAGCCGCACCTACACTGAAGCTTTCTTT. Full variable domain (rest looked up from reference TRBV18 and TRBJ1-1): NAGVMQNPRHLVRRRGQEARLRCSPMKGHSHVYWYRQLPEEGLKFMVYLQKENIIDESGMPKERFSAEFPKEGPSILRIQQVVRGDSAAYFCASSESRTYTEAFFGQGTRLTVV.

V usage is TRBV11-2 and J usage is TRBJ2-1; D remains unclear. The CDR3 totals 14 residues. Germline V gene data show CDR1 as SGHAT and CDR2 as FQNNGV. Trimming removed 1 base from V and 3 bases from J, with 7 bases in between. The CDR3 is CASSLAHLYNEQFF. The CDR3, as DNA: TGTGCCAGCAGCTTAGCACACCTCTACAATGAGCAGTTCTTC.

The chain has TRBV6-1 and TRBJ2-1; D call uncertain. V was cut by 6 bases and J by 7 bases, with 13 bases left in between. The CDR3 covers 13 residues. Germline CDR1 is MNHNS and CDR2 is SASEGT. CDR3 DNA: TGTGCCAGCAGGGGGTCTCTGGGGAATGAGCAGTTCTTC. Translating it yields CASRGSLGNEQFF.

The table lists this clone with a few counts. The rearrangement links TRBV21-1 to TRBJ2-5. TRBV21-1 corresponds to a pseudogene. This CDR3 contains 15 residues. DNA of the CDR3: TGTGCCAGCAGCAATAAGGCTACGTACCAAGAGACCCAGTACTTC. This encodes CASSNKATYQETQYF.

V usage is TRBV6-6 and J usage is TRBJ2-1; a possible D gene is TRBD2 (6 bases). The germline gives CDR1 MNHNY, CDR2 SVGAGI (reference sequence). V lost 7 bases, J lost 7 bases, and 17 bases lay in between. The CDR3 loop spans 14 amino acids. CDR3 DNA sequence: TGTGCCAGCACCCCCCGGCTAGCGCGAAATGAGCAGTTCTTC. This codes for CASTPRLARNEQFF.

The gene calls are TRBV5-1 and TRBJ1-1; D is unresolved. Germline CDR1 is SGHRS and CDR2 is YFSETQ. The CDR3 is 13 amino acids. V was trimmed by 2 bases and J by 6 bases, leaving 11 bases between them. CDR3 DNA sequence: TGCGCCAGCAGCTTCAATCAGGCTCCTGAAGCTTTCTTT. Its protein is CASSFNQAPEAFF. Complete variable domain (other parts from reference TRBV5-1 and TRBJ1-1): KAGVTQTPRYLIKTRGQQVTLSCSPISGHRSVSWYQQTPGQGLQFLFEYFSETQRNKGNFPGRFSGRQFSNSRSEMNVSTLELGDSALYLCASSFNQAPEAFFGQGTRLTVV.

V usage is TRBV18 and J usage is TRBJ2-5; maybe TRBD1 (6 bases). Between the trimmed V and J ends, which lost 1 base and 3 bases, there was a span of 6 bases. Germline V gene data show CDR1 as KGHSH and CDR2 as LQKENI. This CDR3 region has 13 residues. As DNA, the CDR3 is TGTGCCAGCTCACCACAGGGGGAAGAGACCCAGTACTTC. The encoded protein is CASSPQGEETQYF. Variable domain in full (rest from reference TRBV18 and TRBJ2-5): NAGVMQNPRHLVRRRGQEARLRCSPMKGHSHVYWYRQLPEEGLKFMVYLQKENIIDESGMPKERFSAEFPKEGPSILRIQQVVRGDSAAYFCASSPQGEETQYFGPGTRLLVL.

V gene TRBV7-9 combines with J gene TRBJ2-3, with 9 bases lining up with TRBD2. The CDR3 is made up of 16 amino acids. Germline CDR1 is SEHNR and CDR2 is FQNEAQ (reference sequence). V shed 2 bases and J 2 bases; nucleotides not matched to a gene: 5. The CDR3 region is CASSLPSGAYTDTQYF. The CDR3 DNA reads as TGTGCCAGCAGCTTACCTAGCGGGGCCTACACAGATACGCAGTATTTT. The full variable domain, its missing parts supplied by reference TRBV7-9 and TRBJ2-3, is DTGVSQNPRHKITKRGQNVTFRCDPISEHNRLYWYRQTLGQGPEFLTYFQNEAQLEKSRLLSDRFSAERPKGSFSTLEIQRTEQGDSAMYLCASSLPSGAYTDTQYFGPGTRLTVL.

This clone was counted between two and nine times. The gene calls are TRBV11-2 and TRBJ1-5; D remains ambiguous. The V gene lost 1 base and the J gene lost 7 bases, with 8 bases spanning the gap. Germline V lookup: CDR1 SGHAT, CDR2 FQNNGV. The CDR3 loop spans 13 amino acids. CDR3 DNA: TGTGCCAGCAGCTTAGGCCAGGCCCAGCCCCAGCATTTT. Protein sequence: CASSLGQAQPQHF.

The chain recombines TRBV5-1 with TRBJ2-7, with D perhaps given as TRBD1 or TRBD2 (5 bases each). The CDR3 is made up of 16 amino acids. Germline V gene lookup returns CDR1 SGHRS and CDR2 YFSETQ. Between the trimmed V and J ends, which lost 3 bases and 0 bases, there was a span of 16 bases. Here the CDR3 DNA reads TGCGCCAGCAGCTCGGGACCGGCAGGAAGCTCCTACGAGCAGTACTTC. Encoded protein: CASSSGPAGSSYEQYF.

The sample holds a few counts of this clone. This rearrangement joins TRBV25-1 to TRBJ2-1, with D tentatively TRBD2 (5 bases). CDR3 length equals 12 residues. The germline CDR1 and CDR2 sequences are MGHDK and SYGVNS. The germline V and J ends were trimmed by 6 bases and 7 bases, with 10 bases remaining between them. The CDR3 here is CASRMGGNEQFF. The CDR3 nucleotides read TGTGCCAGCAGGATGGGCGGGAATGAGCAGTTCTTC.

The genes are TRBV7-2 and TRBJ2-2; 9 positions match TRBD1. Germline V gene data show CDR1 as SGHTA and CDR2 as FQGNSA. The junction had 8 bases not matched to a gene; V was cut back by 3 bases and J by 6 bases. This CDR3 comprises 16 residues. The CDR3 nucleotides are TGTGCCAGCAGCTTGAGTGGGACAGGGCGGTCCGGGGAGCTGTTTTTT. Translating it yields CASSLSGTGRSGELFF.

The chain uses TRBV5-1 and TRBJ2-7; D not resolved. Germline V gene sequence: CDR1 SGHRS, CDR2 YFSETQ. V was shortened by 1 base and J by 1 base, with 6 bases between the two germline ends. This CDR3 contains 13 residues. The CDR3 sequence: CASSLMGSYEQYF. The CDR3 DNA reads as TGCGCCAGCAGCTTGATGGGGTCCTACGAGCAGTACTTC.

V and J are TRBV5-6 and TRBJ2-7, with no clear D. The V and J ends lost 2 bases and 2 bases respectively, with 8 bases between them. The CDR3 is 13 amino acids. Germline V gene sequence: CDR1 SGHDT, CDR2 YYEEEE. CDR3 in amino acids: CASSFGGTYEQYF. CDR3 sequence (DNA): TGTGCCAGCAGCTTCGGCGGAACCTACGAGCAGTACTTC.

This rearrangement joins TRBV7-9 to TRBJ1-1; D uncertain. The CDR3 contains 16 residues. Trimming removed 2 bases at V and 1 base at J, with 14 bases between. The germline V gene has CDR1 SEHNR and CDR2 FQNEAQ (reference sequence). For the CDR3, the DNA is TGTGCCAGCAGCTTAAGCGGGCTGGGAAGGAACACTGAAGCTTTCTTT. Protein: CASSLSGLGRNTEAFF. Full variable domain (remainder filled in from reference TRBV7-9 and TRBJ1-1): DTGVSQNPRHKITKRGQNVTFRCDPISEHNRLYWYRQTLGQGPEFLTYFQNEAQLEKSRLLSDRFSAERPKGSFSTLEIQRTEQGDSAMYLCASSLSGLGRNTEAFFGQGTRLTVV.

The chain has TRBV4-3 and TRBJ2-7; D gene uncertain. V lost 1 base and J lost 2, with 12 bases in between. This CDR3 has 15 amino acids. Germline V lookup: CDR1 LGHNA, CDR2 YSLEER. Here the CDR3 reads CASSQAVGTTYEQYF. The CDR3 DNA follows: TGCGCCAGCAGCCAAGCAGTGGGTACGACCTACGAGCAGTACTTC.

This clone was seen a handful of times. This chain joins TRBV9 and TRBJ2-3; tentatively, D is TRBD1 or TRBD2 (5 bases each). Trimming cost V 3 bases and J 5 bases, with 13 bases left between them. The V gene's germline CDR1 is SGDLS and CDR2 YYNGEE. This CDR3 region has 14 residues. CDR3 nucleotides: TGTGCCAGCAGCGAGGGGACGGACCAAGATACGCAGTATTTT. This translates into CASSEGTDQDTQYF.

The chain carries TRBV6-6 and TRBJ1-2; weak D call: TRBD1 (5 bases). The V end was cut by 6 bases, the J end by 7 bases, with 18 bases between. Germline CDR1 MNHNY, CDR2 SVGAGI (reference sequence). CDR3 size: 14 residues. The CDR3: CASSKPGPLIGYTF. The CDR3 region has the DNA TGTGCCAGCAGCAAACCGGGACCGCTCATTGGCTACACCTTC.

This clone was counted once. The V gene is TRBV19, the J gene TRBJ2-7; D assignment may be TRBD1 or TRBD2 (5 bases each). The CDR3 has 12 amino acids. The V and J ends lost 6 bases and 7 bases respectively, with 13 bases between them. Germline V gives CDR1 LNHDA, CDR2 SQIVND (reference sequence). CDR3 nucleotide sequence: TGTGCCAGTAGAGAGGGGTCGGGTGAGCAGTACTTC. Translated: CASREGSGEQYF.

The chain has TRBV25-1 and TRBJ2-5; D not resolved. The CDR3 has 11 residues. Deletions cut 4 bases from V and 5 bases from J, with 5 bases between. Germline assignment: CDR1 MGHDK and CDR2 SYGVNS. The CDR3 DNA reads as TGTGCCAGCAGTGGGGATGAGACCCAGTACTTC. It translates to CASSGDETQYF.